This T cell receptor (beta chain) comes out of a study of cytomegalovirus exposure and HLA in healthy donors. TCRdb keeps only in-frame clones here, not all; method: immunoSEQ multiplex PCR. The sample holds about 280,000 clones, more than 75% seen once. Looked up from germline, CDR1 is SEHNR and CDR2 is FQNEAQ (reference sequence). V shed 3 bases, J shed 3 bases, and the junction held 6 bases outside the gene matches. The CDR3 is 16 amino acids. The TCR was taken from a woman between 18 and 29 years old in good health and CMV-seronegative. Sequencing input: PBMCs. This chain links TRBV7-9 with TRBJ2-2; 8 bases fit TRBD2. CDR3 nucleotide sequence: TGTGCCAGCAGCTTTAGCGGGGCAGGGGACACCGGGGAGCTGTTTTTT. Amino acid sequence: CASSFSGAGDTGELFF.